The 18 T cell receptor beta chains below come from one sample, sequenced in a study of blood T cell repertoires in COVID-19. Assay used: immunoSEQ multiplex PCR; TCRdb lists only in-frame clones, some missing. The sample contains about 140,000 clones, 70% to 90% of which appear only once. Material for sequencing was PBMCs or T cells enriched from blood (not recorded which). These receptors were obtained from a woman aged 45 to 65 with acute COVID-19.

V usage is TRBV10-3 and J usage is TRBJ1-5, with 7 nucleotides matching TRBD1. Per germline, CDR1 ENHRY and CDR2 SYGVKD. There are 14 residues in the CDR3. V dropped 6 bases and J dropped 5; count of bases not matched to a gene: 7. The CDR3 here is CAISSRQGDQPQHF. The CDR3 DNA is TGTGCCATCAGCTCGAGACAGGGCGATCAGCCCCAGCATTTT.

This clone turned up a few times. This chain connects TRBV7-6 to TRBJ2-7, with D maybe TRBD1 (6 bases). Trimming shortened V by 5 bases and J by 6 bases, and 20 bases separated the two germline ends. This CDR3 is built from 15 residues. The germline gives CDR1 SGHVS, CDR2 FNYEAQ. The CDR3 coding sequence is TGTGCCAGCAGCCAAGAATCGGACAGCGTTGCCGAGCAGTACTTC. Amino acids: CASSQESDSVAEQYF.

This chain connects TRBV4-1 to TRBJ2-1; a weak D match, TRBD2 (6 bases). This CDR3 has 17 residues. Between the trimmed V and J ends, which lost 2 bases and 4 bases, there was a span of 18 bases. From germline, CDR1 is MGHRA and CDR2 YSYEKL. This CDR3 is CASSQTRQAGIYNEQFF. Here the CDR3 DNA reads TGCGCCAGCAGCCAAACAAGGCAAGCGGGTATTTACAATGAGCAGTTCTTC.

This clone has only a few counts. CDR3 in amino acids: CASSVGQGLNIQYF. CDR3 bases: TGTGCCAGCAGCGTAGGACAGGGTCTGAACATTCAGTACTTC. The V and J genes are TRBV9 and TRBJ2-4, with TRBD1 matching 7 bases. The CDR3 runs to 14 residues. Looked up from germline, CDR1 is SGDLS and CDR2 is YYNGEE. The junction had 4 bases not matched to a gene; V was cut back by 0 bases and J by 7 bases.

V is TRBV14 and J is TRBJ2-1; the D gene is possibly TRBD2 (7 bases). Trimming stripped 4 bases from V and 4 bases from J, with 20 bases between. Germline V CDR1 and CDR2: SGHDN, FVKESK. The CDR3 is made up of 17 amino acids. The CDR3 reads CASSPLTGGGLYNEQFF. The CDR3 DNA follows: TGTGCCAGCAGCCCACTAACAGGCGGGGGCCTTTACAATGAGCAGTTCTTC.

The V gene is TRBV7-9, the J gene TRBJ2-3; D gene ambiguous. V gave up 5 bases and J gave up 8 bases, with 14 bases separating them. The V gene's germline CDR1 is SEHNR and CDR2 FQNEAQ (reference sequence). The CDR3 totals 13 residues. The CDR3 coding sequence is TGTGCCAGCAGCGCCCGAACTTTCGGTACGCAGTATTTT. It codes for CASSARTFGTQYF.

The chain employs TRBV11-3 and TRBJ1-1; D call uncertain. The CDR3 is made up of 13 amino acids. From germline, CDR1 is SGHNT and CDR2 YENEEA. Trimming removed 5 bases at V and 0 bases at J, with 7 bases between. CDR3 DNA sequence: TGTGCCAGCAGCAAACAAGTGAACACTGAAGCTTTCTTT. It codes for CASSKQVNTEAFF.

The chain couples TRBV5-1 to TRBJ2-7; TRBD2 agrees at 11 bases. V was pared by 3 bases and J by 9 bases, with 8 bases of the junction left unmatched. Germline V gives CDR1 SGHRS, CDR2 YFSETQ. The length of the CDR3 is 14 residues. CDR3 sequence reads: CASSWGLAEVGQYF. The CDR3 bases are TGCGCCAGCAGCTGGGGACTAGCGGAGGTGGGGCAGTACTTC. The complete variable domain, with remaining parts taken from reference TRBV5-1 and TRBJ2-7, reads KAGVTQTPRYLIKTRGQQVTLSCSPISGHRSVSWYQQTPGQGLQFLFEYFSETQRNKGNFPGRFSGRQFSNSRSEMNVSTLELGDSALYLCASSWGLAEVGQYFGPGTRLTVT.

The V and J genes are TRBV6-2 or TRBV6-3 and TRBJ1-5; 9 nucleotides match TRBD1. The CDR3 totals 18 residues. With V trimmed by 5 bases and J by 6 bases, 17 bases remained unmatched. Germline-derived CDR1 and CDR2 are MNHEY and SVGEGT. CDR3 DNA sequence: TGTGCCAGCAGTCAAACCGGGACAGGGCAAAAAAGACGTCAGCCCCAGCATTTT. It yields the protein CASSQTGTGQKRRQPQHF.

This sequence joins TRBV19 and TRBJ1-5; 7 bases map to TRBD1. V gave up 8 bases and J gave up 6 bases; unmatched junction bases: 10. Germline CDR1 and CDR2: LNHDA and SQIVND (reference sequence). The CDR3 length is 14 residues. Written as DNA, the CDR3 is TGTGCCAGTGATGACAGGGCAAGGAGTCAGCCCCAGCATTTT. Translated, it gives CASDDRARSQPQHF. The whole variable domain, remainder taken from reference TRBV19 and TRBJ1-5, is DGGITQSPKYLFRKEGQNVTLSCEQNLNHDAMYWYRQDPGQGLRLIYYSQIVNDFQKGDIAEGYSVSREKKESFPLTVTSAQKNPTAFYLCASDDRARSQPQHFGDGTRLSIL.

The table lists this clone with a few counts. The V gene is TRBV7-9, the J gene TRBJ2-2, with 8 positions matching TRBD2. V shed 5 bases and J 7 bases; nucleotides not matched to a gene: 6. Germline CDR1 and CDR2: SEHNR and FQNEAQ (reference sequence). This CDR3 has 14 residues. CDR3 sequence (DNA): TGTGCCAGCAGCCATGGACTAGCCATCGGGGAGCTGTTTTTT. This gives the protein CASSHGLAIGELFF.

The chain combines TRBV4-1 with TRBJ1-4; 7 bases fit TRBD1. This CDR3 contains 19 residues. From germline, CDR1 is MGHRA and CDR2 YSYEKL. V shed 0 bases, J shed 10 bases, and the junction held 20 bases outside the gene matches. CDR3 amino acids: CASSQDWGQTGNRGGKLFF. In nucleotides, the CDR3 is TGCGCCAGCAGCCAAGATTGGGGGCAGACAGGGAACCGAGGAGGAAAACTGTTTTTT.

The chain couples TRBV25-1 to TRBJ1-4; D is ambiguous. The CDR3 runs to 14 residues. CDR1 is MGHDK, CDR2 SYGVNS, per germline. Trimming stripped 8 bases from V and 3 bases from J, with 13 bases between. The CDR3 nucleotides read TGTGCCAGCGCCCTATCTCGGGCTAATGAAAAACTGTTTTTT. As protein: CASALSRANEKLFF. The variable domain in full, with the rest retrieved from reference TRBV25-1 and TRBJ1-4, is EADIYQTPRYLVIGTGKKITLECSQTMGHDKMYWYQQDPGMELHLIHYSYGVNSTEKGDLSSESTVSRIRTEHFPLTLESARPSHTSQYLCASALSRANEKLFFGSGTQLSVL.

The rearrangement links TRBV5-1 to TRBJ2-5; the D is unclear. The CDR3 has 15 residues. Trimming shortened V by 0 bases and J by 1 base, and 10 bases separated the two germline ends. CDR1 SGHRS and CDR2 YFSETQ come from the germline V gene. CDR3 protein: CASSLEALIQETQYF. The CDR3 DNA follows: TGCGCCAGCAGCTTGGAGGCACTAATCCAAGAGACCCAGTACTTC.

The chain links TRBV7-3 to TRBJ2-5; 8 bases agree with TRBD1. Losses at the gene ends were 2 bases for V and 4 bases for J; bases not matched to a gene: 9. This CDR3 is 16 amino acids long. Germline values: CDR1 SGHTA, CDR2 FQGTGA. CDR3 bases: TGTGCCAGCAGCTTAGCGAGGACAGGGTCAACAGAGACCCAGTACTTC. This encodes CASSLARTGSTETQYF.

The CDR3 loop is CASRIAGTSYEQYF. The CDR3 coding sequence is TGTGCCAGCAGGATAGCGGGTACCTCCTACGAGCAGTACTTC. The chain uses TRBV27 and TRBJ2-7, with 7 bases matching TRBD2. Germline loops: CDR1 MNHEY, CDR2 SMNVEV (reference sequence). The CDR3 is made up of 14 amino acids. The trim removed 6 bases at V and 0 bases at J, leaving 5 bases unmatched.

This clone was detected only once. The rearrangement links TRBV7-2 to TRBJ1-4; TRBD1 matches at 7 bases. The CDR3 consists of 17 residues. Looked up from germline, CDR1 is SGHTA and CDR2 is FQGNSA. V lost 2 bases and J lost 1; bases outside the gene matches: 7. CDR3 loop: CASSLSHRGRTNEKLFF. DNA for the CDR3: TGTGCCAGCAGCTTAAGCCACAGGGGACGAACTAATGAAAAACTGTTTTTT.

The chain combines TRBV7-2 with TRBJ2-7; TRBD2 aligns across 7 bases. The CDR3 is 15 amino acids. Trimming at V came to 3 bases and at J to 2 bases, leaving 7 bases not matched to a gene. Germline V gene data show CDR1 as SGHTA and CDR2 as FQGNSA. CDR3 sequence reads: CASSFTLAGAYEQYF. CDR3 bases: TGTGCCAGCAGCTTTACCTTAGCGGGCGCCTACGAGCAGTACTTC. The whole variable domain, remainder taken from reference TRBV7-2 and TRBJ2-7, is GAGVSQSPSNKVTEKGKDVELRCDPISGHTALYWYRQSLGQGLEFLIYFQGNSAPDKSGLPSDRFSAERTGGSVSTLTIQRTQQEDSAVYLCASSFTLAGAYEQYFGPGTRLTVT.